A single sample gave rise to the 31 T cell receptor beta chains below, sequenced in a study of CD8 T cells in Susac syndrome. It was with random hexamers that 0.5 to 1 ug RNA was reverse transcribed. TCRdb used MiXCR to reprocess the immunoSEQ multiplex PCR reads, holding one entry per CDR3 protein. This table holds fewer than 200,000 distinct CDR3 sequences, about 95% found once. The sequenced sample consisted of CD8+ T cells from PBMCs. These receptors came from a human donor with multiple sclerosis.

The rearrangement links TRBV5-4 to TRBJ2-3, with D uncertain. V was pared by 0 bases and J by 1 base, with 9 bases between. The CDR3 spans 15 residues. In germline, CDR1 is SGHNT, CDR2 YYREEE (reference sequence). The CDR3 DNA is TGTGCCAGCAGCTTGGAGGACCGCGGCACAGATACGCAGTATTTT. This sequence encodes CASSLEDRGTDTQYF.

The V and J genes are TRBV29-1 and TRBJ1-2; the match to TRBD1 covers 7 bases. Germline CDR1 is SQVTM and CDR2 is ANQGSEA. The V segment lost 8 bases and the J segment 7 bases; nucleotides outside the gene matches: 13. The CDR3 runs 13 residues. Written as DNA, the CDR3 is TGCAGCCCCGGACAGGAGGAGGGCGGTGGCTACACCTTC. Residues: CSPGQEEGGGYTF.

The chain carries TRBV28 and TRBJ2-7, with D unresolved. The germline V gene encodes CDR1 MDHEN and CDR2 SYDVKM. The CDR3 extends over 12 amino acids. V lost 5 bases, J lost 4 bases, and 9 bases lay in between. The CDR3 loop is CASSPRYYEQYF. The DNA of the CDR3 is TGTGCCAGCAGTCCCCGGTATTACGAGCAGTACTTC.

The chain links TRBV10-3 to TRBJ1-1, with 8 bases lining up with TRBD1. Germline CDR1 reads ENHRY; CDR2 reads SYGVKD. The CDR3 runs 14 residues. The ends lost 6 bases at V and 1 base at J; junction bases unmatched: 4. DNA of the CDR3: TGTGCCATCAGGGAGGGACAGGCGAACACTGAAGCTTTCTTT. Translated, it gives CAIREGQANTEAFF.

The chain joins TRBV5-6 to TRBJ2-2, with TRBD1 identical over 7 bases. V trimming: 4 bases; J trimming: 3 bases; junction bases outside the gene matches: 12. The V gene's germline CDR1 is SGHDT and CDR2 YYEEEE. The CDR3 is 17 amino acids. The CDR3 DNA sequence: TGTGCCAGCAGCACCGATCGACAGGGATATTACACCGGGGAGCTGTTTTTT. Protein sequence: CASSTDRQGYYTGELFF.

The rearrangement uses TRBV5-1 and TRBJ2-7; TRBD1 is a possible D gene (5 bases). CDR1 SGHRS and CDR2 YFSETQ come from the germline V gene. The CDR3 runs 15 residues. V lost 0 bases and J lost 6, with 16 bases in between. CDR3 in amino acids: CASSLGQMQRREQYF. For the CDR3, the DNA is TGCGCCAGCAGCTTGGGACAGATGCAACGTCGCGAGCAGTACTTC. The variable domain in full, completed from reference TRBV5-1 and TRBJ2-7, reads KAGVTQTPRYLIKTRGQQVTLSCSPISGHRSVSWYQQTPGQGLQFLFEYFSETQRNKGNFPGRFSGRQFSNSRSEMNVSTLELGDSALYLCASSLGQMQRREQYFGPGTRLTVT.

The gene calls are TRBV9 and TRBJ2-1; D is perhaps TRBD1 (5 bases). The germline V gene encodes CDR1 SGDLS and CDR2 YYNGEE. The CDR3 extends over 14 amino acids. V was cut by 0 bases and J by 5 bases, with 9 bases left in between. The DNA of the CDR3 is TGTGCCAGCAGCGTAGGGGGCTTTGACAATGAGCAGTTCTTC. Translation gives CASSVGGFDNEQFF.

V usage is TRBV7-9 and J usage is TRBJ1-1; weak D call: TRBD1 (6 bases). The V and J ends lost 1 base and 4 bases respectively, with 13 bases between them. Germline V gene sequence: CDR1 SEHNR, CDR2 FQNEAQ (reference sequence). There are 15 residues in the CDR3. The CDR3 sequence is CASSLDAGGVTEAFF. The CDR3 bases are TGTGCCAGCAGCTTAGACGCGGGGGGCGTCACTGAAGCTTTCTTT.

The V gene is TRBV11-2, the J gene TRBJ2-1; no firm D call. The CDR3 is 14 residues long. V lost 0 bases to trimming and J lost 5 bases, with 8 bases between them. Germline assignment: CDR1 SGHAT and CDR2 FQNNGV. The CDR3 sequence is CASSLDLLNNEQFF. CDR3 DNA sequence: TGTGCCAGCAGCTTAGATCTTCTTAACAATGAGCAGTTCTTC.

CDR3 residues: CASSSTTGGPKNTEAFF. CDR3 DNA: TGTGCCAGCAGCTCCACCACAGGGGGTCCAAAGAACACTGAAGCTTTCTTT. The rearrangement links TRBV13 to TRBJ1-1, with TRBD1 matching over 8 bases. The CDR3 sequence is 17 residues long. CDR1 and CDR2 (germline): PRHDT, FYEKMQ (reference sequence). Trimming at V came to 4 bases and at J to 1 base, leaving 11 bases not matched to a gene.

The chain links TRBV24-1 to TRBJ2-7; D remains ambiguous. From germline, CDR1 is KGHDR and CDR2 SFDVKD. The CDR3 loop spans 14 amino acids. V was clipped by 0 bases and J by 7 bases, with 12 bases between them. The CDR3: CATSDLHSSDEQYF. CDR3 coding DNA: TGTGCCACCAGTGATTTGCACAGTTCAGATGAGCAGTACTTC.

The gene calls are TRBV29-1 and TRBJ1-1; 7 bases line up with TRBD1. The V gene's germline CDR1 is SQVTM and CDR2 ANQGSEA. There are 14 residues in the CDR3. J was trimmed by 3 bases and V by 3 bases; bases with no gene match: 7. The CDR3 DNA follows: TGCAGCGTTGACCCGGGACAGTGGGACACTGAAGCTTTCTTT. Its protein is CSVDPGQWDTEAFF.

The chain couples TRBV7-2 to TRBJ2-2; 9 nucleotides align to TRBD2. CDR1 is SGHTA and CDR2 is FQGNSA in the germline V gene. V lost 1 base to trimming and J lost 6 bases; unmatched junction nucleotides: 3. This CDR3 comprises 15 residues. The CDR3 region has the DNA TGTGCCAGCAGCTTAGTAGCTAGCGGGGCCGGGGAGCTGTTTTTT. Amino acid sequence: CASSLVASGAGELFF.

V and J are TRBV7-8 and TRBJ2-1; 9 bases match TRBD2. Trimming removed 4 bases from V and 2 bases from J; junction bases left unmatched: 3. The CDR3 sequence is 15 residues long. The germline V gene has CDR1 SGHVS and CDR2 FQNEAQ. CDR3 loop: CASSSERGAYNEQFF. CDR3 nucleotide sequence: TGTGCCAGCAGCTCGGAGCGGGGGGCCTACAATGAGCAGTTCTTC.

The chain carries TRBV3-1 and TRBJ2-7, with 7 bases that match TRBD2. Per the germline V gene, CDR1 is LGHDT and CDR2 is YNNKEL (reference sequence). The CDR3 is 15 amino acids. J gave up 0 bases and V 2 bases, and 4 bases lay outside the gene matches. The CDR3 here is CASSQLAALSYEQYF. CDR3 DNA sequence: TGTGCCAGCAGCCAACTAGCGGCCCTCTCCTACGAGCAGTACTTC.

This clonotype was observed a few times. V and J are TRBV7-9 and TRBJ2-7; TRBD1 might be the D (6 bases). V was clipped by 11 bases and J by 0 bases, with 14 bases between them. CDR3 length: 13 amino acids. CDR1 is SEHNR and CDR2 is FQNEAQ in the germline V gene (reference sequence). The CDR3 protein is CAWGTPSSYEQYF. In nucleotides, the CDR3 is TGTGCCTGGGGGACACCGAGCTCCTACGAGCAGTACTTC.

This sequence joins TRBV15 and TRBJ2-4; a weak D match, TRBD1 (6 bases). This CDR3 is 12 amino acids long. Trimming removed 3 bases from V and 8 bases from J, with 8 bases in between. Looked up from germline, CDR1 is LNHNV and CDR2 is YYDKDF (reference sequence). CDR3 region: CATSSEGDIQYF. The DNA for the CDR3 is TGTGCCACCAGCAGCGAGGGGGACATTCAGTACTTC.

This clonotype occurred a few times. In DNA, the CDR3 is TGTGCCAGCAGTCTGACAGGGGTCACCGGGGAGCTGTTTTTT. Translating gives CASSLTGVTGELFF. J is TRBJ2-2 and V is TRBV2, with TRBD1 identical over 8 bases. With V trimmed by 5 bases and J by 4 bases, 3 bases remained unmatched. Germline V gene sequence: CDR1 SNHLY, CDR2 FYNNEI. The CDR3 loop spans 14 amino acids.

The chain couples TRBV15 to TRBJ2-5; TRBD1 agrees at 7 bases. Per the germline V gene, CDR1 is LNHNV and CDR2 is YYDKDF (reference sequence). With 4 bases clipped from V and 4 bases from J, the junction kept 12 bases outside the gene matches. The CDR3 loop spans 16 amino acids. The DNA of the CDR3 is TGTGCCACCAGCACCCTGACAGGGAACCAGGGAGAGACCCAGTACTTC. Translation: CATSTLTGNQGETQYF. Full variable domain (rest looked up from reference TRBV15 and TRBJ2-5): DAMVIQNPRYQVTQFGKPVTLSCSQTLNHNVMYWYQQKSSQAPKLLFHYYDKDFNNEADTPDNFQSRRPNTSFCFLDIRSPGLGDTAMYLCATSTLTGNQGETQYFGPGTRLLVL.

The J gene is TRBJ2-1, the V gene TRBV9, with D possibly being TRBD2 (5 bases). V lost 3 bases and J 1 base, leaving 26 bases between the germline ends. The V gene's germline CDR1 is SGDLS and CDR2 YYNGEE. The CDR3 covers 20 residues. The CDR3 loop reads CASSDPSDSFLGSSYNEQFF. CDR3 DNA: TGTGCCAGCAGCGATCCCTCGGACTCGTTCTTGGGTTCTTCCTACAATGAGCAGTTCTTC.

The CDR3 DNA reads as TGCAGCGTTGAAGACAGAGGCCATGGCTACACCTTC. As protein: CSVEDRGHGYTF. The chain uses TRBV29-1 and TRBJ1-2; D is unresolved. CDR1 is SQVTM, CDR2 ANQGSEA, per germline. Trimming pared 0 bases from V and 6 bases from J, leaving 8 bases between. CDR3 size: 12 residues.

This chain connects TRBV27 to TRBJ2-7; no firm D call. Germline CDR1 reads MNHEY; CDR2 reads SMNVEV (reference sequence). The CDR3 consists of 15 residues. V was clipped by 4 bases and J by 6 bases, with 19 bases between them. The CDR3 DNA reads TGTGCCAGCAGTTGGGGTACTCCCTCTATGGGCGAGCAGTACTTC. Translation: CASSWGTPSMGEQYF.

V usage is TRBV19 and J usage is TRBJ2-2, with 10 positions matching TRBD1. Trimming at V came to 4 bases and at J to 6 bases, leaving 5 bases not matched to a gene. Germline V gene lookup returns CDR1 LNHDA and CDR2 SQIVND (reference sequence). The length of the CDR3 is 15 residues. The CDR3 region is CASSTGTGVPGELFF. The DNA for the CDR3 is TGTGCCAGTAGTACTGGGACAGGGGTCCCCGGGGAGCTGTTTTTT.

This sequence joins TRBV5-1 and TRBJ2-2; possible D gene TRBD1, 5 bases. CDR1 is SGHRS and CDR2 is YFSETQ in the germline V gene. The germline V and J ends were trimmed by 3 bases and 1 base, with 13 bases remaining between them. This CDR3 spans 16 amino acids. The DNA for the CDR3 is TGCGCCAGCAGCTCCGAAATGGGGCGGAACACCGGGGAGCTGTTTTTT. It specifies CASSSEMGRNTGELFF.

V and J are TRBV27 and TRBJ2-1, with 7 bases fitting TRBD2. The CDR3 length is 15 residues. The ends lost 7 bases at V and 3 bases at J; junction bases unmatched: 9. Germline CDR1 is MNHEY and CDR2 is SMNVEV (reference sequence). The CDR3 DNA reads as TGTGCCAGCACCCTCGGCGGGAGTCTCTACAATGAGCAGTTCTTC. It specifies CASTLGGSLYNEQFF.

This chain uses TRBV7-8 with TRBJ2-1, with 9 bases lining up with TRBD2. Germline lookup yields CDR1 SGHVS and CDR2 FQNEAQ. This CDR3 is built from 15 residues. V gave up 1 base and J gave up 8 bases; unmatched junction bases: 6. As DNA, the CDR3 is TGTGCCAGCAGCTTAGGTAGCGGGAGCGGCGATGAGCAGTTCTTC. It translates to CASSLGSGSGDEQFF.

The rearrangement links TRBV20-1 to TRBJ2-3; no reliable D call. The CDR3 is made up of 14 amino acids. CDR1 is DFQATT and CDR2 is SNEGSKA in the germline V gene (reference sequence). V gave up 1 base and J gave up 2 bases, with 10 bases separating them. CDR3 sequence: CSARVLGPTDTQYF. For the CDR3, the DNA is TGCAGTGCTAGAGTGTTAGGTCCCACAGATACGCAGTATTTT.

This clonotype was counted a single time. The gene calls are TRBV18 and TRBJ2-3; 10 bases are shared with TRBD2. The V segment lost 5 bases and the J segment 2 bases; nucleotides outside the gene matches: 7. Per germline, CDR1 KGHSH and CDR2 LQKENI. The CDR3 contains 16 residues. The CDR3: CASSSSSGGFTDTQYF. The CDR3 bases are TGTGCCAGCTCATCCTCTAGCGGGGGCTTCACAGATACGCAGTATTTT.

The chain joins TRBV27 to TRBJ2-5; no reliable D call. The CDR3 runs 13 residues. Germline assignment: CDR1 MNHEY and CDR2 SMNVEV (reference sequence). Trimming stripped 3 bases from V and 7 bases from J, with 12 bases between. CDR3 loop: CASSLWSVGTQYF. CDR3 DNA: TGTGCCAGCAGTTTGTGGTCCGTAGGGACCCAGTACTTC.

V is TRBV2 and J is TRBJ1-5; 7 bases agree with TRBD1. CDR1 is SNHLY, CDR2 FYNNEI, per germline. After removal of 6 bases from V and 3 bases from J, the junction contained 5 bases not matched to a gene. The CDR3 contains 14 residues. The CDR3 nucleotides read TGTGCCAGCAGCCGGACAGGTACCAATCAGCCCCAGCATTTT. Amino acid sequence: CASSRTGTNQPQHF.

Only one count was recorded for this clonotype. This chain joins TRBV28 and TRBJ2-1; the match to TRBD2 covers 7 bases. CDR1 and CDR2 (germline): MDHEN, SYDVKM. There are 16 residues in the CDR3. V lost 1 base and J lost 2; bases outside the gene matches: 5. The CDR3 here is CASSLFPSGAYNEQFF. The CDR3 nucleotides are TGTGCCAGCAGTTTATTTCCCAGCGGGGCCTACAATGAGCAGTTCTTC.